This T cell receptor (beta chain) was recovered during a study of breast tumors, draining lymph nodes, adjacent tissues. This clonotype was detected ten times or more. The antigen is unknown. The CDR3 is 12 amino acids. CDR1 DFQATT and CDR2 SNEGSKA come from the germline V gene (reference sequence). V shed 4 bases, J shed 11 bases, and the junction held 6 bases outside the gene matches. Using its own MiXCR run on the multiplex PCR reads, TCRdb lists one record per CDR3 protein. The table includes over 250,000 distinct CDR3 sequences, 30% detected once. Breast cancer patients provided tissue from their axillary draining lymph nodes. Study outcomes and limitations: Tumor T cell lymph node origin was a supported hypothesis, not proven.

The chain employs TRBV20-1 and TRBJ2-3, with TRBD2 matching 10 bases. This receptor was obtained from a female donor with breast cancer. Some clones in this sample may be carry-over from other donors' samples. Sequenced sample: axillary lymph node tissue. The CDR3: CSAKLAGTVQYF. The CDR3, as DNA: TGCAGTGCTAAACTAGCGGGAACGGTGCAGTATTTT.